The 26 T cell receptor beta chains below come from one sample, sequenced in a study of blood T cell repertoires in COVID-19. The assay was immunoSEQ multiplex PCR, and TCRdb's table has in-frame clones only and misses some. The sample consists of tens of thousands of clones, 84% of them appearing once. The specimen was peripheral blood. These receptors were collected from a man in his 70s with acute or convalescent COVID-19.

Comment on this clone: The junction differs from germline at one of its ends, possibly a read error. This chain joins TRBV7-6 and TRBJ1-1, with 8 positions matching TRBD1. Per germline, CDR1 SGHVS and CDR2 FNYEAQ. CDR3 length: 13 residues. The CDR3 DNA is TGTGCCAGCAGCTTAAGAAGTACAGGGGGTGAGGACTTT. Translating gives CASSLRSTGGEDF.

A few counts support this clone. The chain is built from TRBV9 and TRBJ1-2, with 9 positions matching TRBD1. V gave up 1 base and J gave up 7 bases; unmatched junction bases: 8. This CDR3 is 15 amino acids long. Germline V CDR1 and CDR2: SGDLS, YYNGEE. CDR3 protein: CASSVTGTGLGGYTF. The CDR3 DNA reads as TGTGCCAGCAGCGTAACCGGGACAGGGTTGGGTGGCTACACCTTC.

This clone was counted only a few times. This chain links TRBV4-1 with TRBJ2-2; D is undetermined. This CDR3 has 13 residues. CDR1 and CDR2 (germline): MGHRA, YSYEKL. Trimming stripped 1 base from V and 6 bases from J, with 6 bases between. The CDR3 DNA follows: TGCGCCAGCAGCCAAGTATTTTCCGGGGAGCTGTTTTTT. Residues: CASSQVFSGELFF.

The chain recombines TRBV2 with TRBJ2-1; TRBD1 aligns across 7 bases. The CDR3 is made up of 14 amino acids. V gave up 1 base and J gave up 8 bases; unmatched junction bases: 5. Germline V lookup: CDR1 SNHLY, CDR2 FYNNEI. CDR3 amino acids: CASSEVRDRDEQFF. CDR3 coding DNA: TGTGCCAGCAGTGAAGTAAGAGACAGGGATGAGCAGTTCTTC.

The chain employs TRBV9 and TRBJ2-7, with 7 bases fitting TRBD2. The CDR3 has 15 amino acids. The J segment lost 1 base and the V segment lost 0 bases, leaving 4 bases of the junction unmatched. The germline CDR1 and CDR2 sequences are SGDLS and YYNGEE. CDR3 sequence (DNA): TGTGCCAGCAGCGTAGATCAGGGAGGGTCCTACGAGCAGTACTTC. Its translation is CASSVDQGGSYEQYF.

This chain's CDR3 is CASSEPNRGSYEQYF. In DNA form, the CDR3 reads TGTGCCAGCAGTGAACCTAACAGGGGCTCCTACGAGCAGTACTTC. The J gene is TRBJ2-7, the V gene TRBV2; TRBD1 agrees at 7 bases. V dropped 2 bases and J dropped 0; count of bases not matched to a gene: 4. The CDR3 length is 15 residues. Germline assignment: CDR1 SNHLY and CDR2 FYNNEI. The full variable domain, completed using reference TRBV2 and TRBJ2-7, is EPEVTQTPSHQVTQMGQEVILRCVPISNHLYFYWYRQILGQKVEFLVSFYNNEISEKSEIFDDQFSVERPDGSNFTLKIRSTKLEDSAMYFCASSEPNRGSYEQYFGPGTRLTVT.

CDR3 DNA: TGTGCCAGCAGTAAATACAGGGGAGCAACGTATGGCTACACCTTC. It specifies CASSKYRGATYGYTF. The chain combines TRBV27 with TRBJ1-2; 7 nucleotides agree with TRBD1. V shed 5 bases and J 5 bases; nucleotides not matched to a gene: 11. The CDR3 contains 15 residues. Germline V gene sequence: CDR1 MNHEY, CDR2 SMNVEV (reference sequence).

The chain links TRBV7-2 to TRBJ2-7, with 8 bases identical to TRBD1. The CDR3 runs 15 residues. The V gene's germline CDR1 is SGHTA and CDR2 FQGNSA. The J segment lost 2 bases and the V segment lost 1 base, leaving 4 bases of the junction unmatched. As DNA, the CDR3 is TGTGCCAGCAGCTTAGGGATGGGACAGGCCTACGAGCAGTACTTC. The encoded protein is CASSLGMGQAYEQYF.

V is TRBV11-2 and J is TRBJ2-3; perhaps TRBD2 as D (5 bases). Deletions cut 6 bases from V and 0 bases from J, with 10 bases between. CDR1 and CDR2 from the germline V gene are SGHAT and FQNNGV. The CDR3 contains 14 residues. This CDR3 reads CASRRGPSTDTQYF. CDR3 DNA: TGTGCCAGCAGAAGAGGGCCTAGCACAGATACGCAGTATTTT.

This chain joins TRBV20-1 and TRBJ2-3; no reliable D call. Trimming cost V 5 bases and J 6 bases, with 6 bases left between them. The CDR3 contains 10 residues. The V gene's germline CDR1 is DFQATT and CDR2 SNEGSKA (reference sequence). CDR3 in DNA: TGCAGTGCTTCTTCCGATACGCAGTATTTT. Amino acid sequence: CSASSDTQYF.

The chain is built from TRBV27 and TRBJ2-1, with 7 bases fitting TRBD2. The trim removed 3 bases at V and 3 bases at J, leaving 5 bases unmatched. The CDR3 covers 15 residues. Germline values: CDR1 MNHEY, CDR2 SMNVEV (reference sequence). The CDR3 protein is CASSLSSGVYNEQFF. CDR3 coding DNA: TGTGCCAGCAGTTTGTCTAGCGGAGTCTACAATGAGCAGTTCTTC.

The rearrangement joins TRBV6-5 to TRBJ1-1, with a weak D call TRBD1 (6 bases). The CDR3 spans 14 residues. V lost 7 bases to trimming and J lost 1 base, with 13 bases between them. Germline V lookup: CDR1 MNHEY, CDR2 SVGAGI. The CDR3 spells CASTMGAGNTEAFF. The CDR3 region has the DNA TGTGCCAGCACCATGGGGGCAGGGAACACTGAAGCTTTCTTT.

This clone was found a few times. The chain employs TRBV20-1 and TRBJ2-3, with 7 bases aligning to TRBD2. Germline V CDR1 and CDR2: DFQATT, SNEGSKA (reference sequence). V gave up 3 bases and J gave up 2 bases; unmatched junction bases: 8. CDR3 size: 15 residues. The CDR3 here is CSASGAGVLTDTQYF. The CDR3 nucleotides read TGCAGTGCTAGTGGGGCGGGAGTTCTCACAGATACGCAGTATTTT.

The chain has TRBV7-2 and TRBJ2-7, with 8 bases that match TRBD1. Trimming cost V 4 bases and J 3 bases; bases outside gene matches: 5. The germline V gene has CDR1 SGHTA and CDR2 FQGNSA. The CDR3 is 14 amino acids. The CDR3 DNA sequence: TGTGCCAGCAGCTCAACCGGGACAGGCTACGAGCAGTACTTC. Translated: CASSSTGTGYEQYF.

This clone was observed once. V gene TRBV4-3 combines with J gene TRBJ1-2, with no clear D. Trimming left V 1 base short and J 4 bases short, with 10 bases between. The CDR3 has 14 residues. The V gene's germline CDR1 is LGHNA and CDR2 YSLEER. The CDR3 region has the DNA TGCGCCAGCAGCCAAGGAGGGAGTCCCTATGGCTACACCTTC. Its protein is CASSQGGSPYGYTF.

The rearrangement links TRBV19 to TRBJ2-2, with D perhaps TRBD1 (6 bases). The V gene lost 2 bases and the J gene lost 6 bases, with 13 bases spanning the gap. This CDR3 contains 15 residues. The germline gives CDR1 LNHDA, CDR2 SQIVND (reference sequence). CDR3: CASSILDKGAGELFF. CDR3 sequence (DNA): TGTGCCAGTAGTATATTGGATAAGGGGGCCGGGGAGCTGTTTTTT.

The rearrangement uses TRBV19 and TRBJ1-2, with TRBD1 matching over 10 bases. Per germline, CDR1 LNHDA and CDR2 SQIVND (reference sequence). Losses at the gene ends were 3 bases for V and 2 bases for J; bases not matched to a gene: 3. This CDR3 is 15 amino acids long. The CDR3 is CASSMWGQGNYGYTF. The CDR3 DNA sequence: TGTGCCAGTAGTATGTGGGGACAGGGGAACTATGGCTACACCTTC.

The V gene is TRBV3-1 (or the pseudogene TRBV3-2), the J gene TRBJ1-3; D might be TRBD1 (6 bases). The CDR3 consists of 15 residues. Between the trimmed V and J ends, which lost 4 bases and 5 bases, there was a span of 15 bases. Germline values: CDR1 LGHDT, CDR2 YNNKEL (reference sequence). CDR3 bases: TGTGCCAGCAGCCCTTTACAGGGCCTACGAAACACCATATATTTT. This sequence encodes CASSPLQGLRNTIYF.

The chain couples TRBV19 to TRBJ1-5; 8 nucleotides line up with TRBD1. The CDR3 consists of 17 residues. Germline CDR1 reads LNHDA; CDR2 reads SQIVND (reference sequence). The V segment lost 3 bases and the J segment 6 bases; nucleotides outside the gene matches: 13. CDR3 region: CASSIVADRGPGQPQHF. CDR3 DNA: TGTGCCAGTAGTATCGTTGCTGACAGGGGACCGGGTCAGCCCCAGCATTTT. Full variable domain (remainder filled in from reference TRBV19 and TRBJ1-5): DGGITQSPKYLFRKEGQNVTLSCEQNLNHDAMYWYRQDPGQGLRLIYYSQIVNDFQKGDIAEGYSVSREKKESFPLTVTSAQKNPTAFYLCASSIVADRGPGQPQHFGDGTRLSIL.

The gene calls are TRBV4-1 and TRBJ2-1; 12 bases match TRBD1. This CDR3 region has 15 residues. Germline V gives CDR1 MGHRA, CDR2 YSYEKL. The V gene end was trimmed by 2 bases and the J gene end by 8 bases; junction bases not matched to a gene: 4. CDR3 region: CASSQPGQGAHEQFF. CDR3 DNA: TGCGCCAGCAGCCAACCGGGACAGGGGGCCCATGAGCAGTTCTTC.

The chain carries TRBV9 and TRBJ1-1; no clear D gene. V was cut by 1 base and J by 3 bases, with 16 bases left in between. CDR1 and CDR2 from the germline V gene are SGDLS and YYNGEE. The CDR3 extends over 16 amino acids. CDR3 sequence: CASSVSATGGDTEAFF. DNA for the CDR3: TGTGCCAGCAGCGTATCAGCCACGGGCGGGGACACTGAAGCTTTCTTT.

The CDR3, as DNA: TGTGCCAGCTCACCGGGAAGGACTGGGCTAGACGGCAATGAGCAGTTCTTC. Amino acid sequence: CASSPGRTGLDGNEQFF. The chain combines TRBV18 with TRBJ2-1; D is perhaps TRBD2 (5 bases). Trimming stripped 3 bases from V and 6 bases from J, with 21 bases between. The CDR3 extends over 17 amino acids. Germline V gene sequence: CDR1 KGHSH, CDR2 LQKENI. Using reference TRBV18 and TRBJ2-1 for the parts outside the CDR3, the full variable domain is NAGVMQNPRHLVRRRGQEARLRCSPMKGHSHVYWYRQLPEEGLKFMVYLQKENIIDESGMPKERFSAEFPKEGPSILRIQQVVRGDSAAYFCASSPGRTGLDGNEQFFGPGTRLTVL.

The genes are TRBV7-2 and TRBJ2-1; weak D call: TRBD2 (5 bases). Germline CDR1 reads SGHTA; CDR2 reads FQGNSA. There are 14 residues in the CDR3. Trimming stripped 3 bases from V and 7 bases from J, with 13 bases between. CDR3 bases: TGTGCCAGCAGCTTGAGCGCGGGTGTAAATGAGCAGTTCTTC. Its translation: CASSLSAGVNEQFF.

V usage is TRBV6-2 or TRBV6-3 and J usage is TRBJ1-6; no clear D gene. The CDR3 runs 13 residues. Germline lookup yields CDR1 MNHEY and CDR2 SVGEGT. V gave up 2 bases and J gave up 7 bases, with 6 bases separating them. The CDR3 here is CASSYRGNSPLHF. The CDR3 bases are TGTGCCAGCAGTTACCGCGGGAATTCACCCCTCCACTTT.

Note on this clone: The junction does not match germline at one end; this may be a read error. The V and J genes are TRBV10-3 and TRBJ1-4, with D maybe TRBD1 (5 bases). The CDR3 is 17 residues long. Germline V gives CDR1 ENHRY, CDR2 SYGVKD. The chain's CDR3 is CATSGVPRDSTNEKLFF. Here the CDR3 DNA reads TGTGCCACCAGTGGAGTACCCCGGGACTCAACTAATGAAAAACTGTTTTTT.

V and J are TRBV12-3 or TRBV12-4 and TRBJ2-7, with a tentative D call TRBD1 (6 bases). V gave up 6 bases and J gave up 1 base, with 10 bases separating them. The CDR3 contains 13 residues. Here the CDR3 DNA reads TGTGCCAGCAGGTATGGACAGTCCTACGAGCAGTACTTC. Translating it yields CASRYGQSYEQYF.